Each of the 2 T cell receptor beta chains below was sequenced from the same sample in a study of T-cell reconstitution after alpha-beta-depleted transplantation in children. For TCRbeta, the library was prepared with unique molecular identifiers. Via MiXCR, TCRdb re-called the PCR reads, giving one row per CDR3 protein. The sample gives around 800,000 distinct CDR3 sequences, less than 20% of which show up once; approximately 5% is in the top ten. The sample here was PBMCs, mostly from graft donor cells, taken 360 days after TCRalphabeta/CD19-depleted stem cell transplant. Receptors originate from a male patient aged 10-17 years who had a stem cell transplant for acute lymphoblastic leukemia, so the T cells may come from the graft donor.

This clonotype was recorded many times. The rearrangement joins TRBV4-1 to TRBJ2-5; possible D gene TRBD2, 5 bases. The CDR3 length is 14 residues. Germline CDR1 MGHRA, CDR2 YSYEKL. V was clipped by 4 bases and J by 1 base, with 10 bases between them. CDR3 region: CASSLAGFQETQYF. The CDR3 DNA sequence: TGCGCCAGCAGCCTGGCGGGCTTCCAAGAGACCCAGTACTTC.

This clonotype showed up just a few times. V usage is TRBV4-1 and J usage is TRBJ2-3, with 9 bases that match TRBD2. The CDR3 length is 18 residues. The germline V gene encodes CDR1 MGHRA and CDR2 YSYEKL. V shed 4 bases and J 0 bases; nucleotides not matched to a gene: 11. DNA of the CDR3: TGCGCCAGCAGCCCCGGACTAGCGTCCCGAGGGAGCACAGATACGCAGTATTTT. As protein: CASSPGLASRGSTDTQYF.